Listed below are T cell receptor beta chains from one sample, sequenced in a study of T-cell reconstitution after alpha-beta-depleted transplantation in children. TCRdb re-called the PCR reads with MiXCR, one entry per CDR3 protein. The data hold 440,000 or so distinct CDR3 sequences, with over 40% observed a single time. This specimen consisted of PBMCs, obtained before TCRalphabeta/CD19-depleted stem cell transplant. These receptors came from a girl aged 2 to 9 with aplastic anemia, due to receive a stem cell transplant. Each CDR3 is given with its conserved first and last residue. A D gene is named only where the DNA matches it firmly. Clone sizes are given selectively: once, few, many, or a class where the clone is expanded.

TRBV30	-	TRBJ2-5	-	CAWSVGTEETQYF	TGTGCCTGGAGTGTGGGGACGGAAGAGACCCAGTACTTC
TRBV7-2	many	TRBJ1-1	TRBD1	CASSSRQGGIEAFF	TGTGCCAGCAGCTCCCGACAGGGAGGGATTGAAGCTTTCTTT
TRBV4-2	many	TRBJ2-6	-	CASSQVMSGANVLTF	TGTGCCAGCAGCCAAGTAATGAGTGGGGCCAACGTCCTGACTTTC
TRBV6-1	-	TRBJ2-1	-	CASRGAQGNLRNEQFF	TGTGCCAGCAGGGGCGCTCAGGGGAACCTACGCAATGAGCAGTTCTTC
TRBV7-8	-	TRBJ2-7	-	CAMGPRLPYEQYF	TGTGCCATGGGCCCCAGGCTCCCCTACGAGCAGTACTTC
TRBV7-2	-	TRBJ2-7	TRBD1	CASSLGYRGRDYEQYF	TGTGCCAGCAGCTTAGGTTACAGGGGGCGTGACTACGAGCAGTACTTC
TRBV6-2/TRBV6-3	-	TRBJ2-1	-	CASSYSVYYSSYNEQFF	TGTGCCAGCAGTTACTCCGTGTACTACAGCTCCTACAATGAGCAGTTCTTC
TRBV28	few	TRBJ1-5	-	CASSFSGRNQPQHF	TGTGCCAGCAGTTTCTCGGGGCGCAATCAGCCCCAGCATTTT
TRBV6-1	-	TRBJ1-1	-	CASSDRDISMNTEAFF	TGTGCCAGCAGTGACCGGGACATCAGTATGAACACTGAAGCTTTCTTT
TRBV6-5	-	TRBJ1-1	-	CASSYSGLTEAFF	TGTGCCAGCAGTTACTCTGGGTTGACTGAAGCTTTCTTT
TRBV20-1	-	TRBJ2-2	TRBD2	CSALPGLAGTGELFF	TGCAGTGCTCTTCCGGGGCTAGCGGGCACCGGGGAGCTGTTTTTT
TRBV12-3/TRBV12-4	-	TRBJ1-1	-	CARSLGPGTEAFF	TGTGCCCGCAGCCTAGGGCCGGGGACTGAAGCTTTCTTT
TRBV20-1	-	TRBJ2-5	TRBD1	CSAREKDRALTLIQETQYF	TGCAGTGCTAGAGAGAAAGACAGGGCCCTTACCCTTATCCAAGAGACCCAGTACTTC
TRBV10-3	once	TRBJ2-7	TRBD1	CAISEGGTGAYEQYF	TGTGCCATCAGTGAGGGAGGGACAGGGGCCTACGAGCAGTACTTC
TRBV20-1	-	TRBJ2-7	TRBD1	CCAPRVDRSWHEQYF	TGCTGTGCCCCAAGAGTGGACAGGTCATGGCACGAGCAGTACTTC
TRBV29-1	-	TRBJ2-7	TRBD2	CSVALPGLAGSYEQYF	TGCAGCGTAGCACTGCCGGGACTAGCGGGCTCCTACGAGCAGTACTTC
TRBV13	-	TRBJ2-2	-	CASSLPDGPNTGELFF	TGTGCCAGCAGCCTACCCGACGGGCCGAACACCGGGGAGCTGTTTTTT
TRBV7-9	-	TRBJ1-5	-	CASSNQGQPQHF	TGTGCCAGCAGCAATCAGGGGCAGCCCCAGCATTTT
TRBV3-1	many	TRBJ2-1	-	CASSSPTRFSYNEQFF	TGTGCCAGCAGCTCCCCGACTAGATTCTCCTACAATGAGCAGTTCTTC
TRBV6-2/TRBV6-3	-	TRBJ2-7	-	CASTKNPGVPYEQYF	TGTGCCAGCACCAAAAATCCGGGAGTACCCTACGAGCAGTACTTC
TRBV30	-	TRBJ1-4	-	CAWSPGQGEVFF	TGTGCCTGGAGCCCGGGGCAGGGTGAGGTGTTTTTT
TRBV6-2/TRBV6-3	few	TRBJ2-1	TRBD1	CASRPTGYYEQFF	TGTGCCAGCAGACCGACAGGGTACTATGAGCAGTTCTTC
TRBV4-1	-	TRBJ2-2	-	CASSQEVGNTGELFF	TGCGCCAGCAGCCAAGAGGTGGGAAACACCGGGGAGCTGTTTTTT
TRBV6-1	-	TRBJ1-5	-	CASRPGGAVYLNQPQHF	TGTGCCAGCAGGCCTGGGGGGGCCGTTTATTTAAATCAGCCCCAGCATTTT
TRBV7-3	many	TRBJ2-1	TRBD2	CASSYGLAGSNEQFF	TGTGCCAGCAGCTACGGACTAGCGGGAAGCAATGAGCAGTTCTTC
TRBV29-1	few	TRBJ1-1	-	CSARVAEAFF	TGCAGCGCCCGGGTCGCTGAAGCTTTCTTT
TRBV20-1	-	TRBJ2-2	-	CSAKTTNTGELFF	TGCAGTGCCAAGACAACGAACACCGGGGAGCTGTTTTTT
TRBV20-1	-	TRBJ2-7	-	CSARVDAFRYEQYF	TGCAGTGCTAGAGTTGACGCATTTAGGTACGAGCAGTACTTC
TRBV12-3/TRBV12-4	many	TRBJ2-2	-	CASSFGARNTGELFF	TGTGCCAGCAGTTTTGGGGCCCGAAACACCGGGGAGCTGTTTTTT
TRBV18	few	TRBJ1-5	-	CASSSQSDSNQPQHF	TGTGCCAGCTCATCACAGAGCGATAGCAATCAGCCCCAGCATTTT
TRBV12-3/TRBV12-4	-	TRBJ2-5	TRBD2	CASSFRTSGRVETQYF	TGTGCCAGCAGTTTCCGGACTAGCGGGAGGGTGGAGACCCAGTACTTC
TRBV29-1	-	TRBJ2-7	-	CSVLAYEQYF	TGCAGCGTCCTAGCCTACGAGCAGTACTTC
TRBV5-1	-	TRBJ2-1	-	CASSSSEQFF	TGCGCCAGCAGCTCCTCCGAGCAGTTCTTC
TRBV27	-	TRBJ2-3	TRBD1	CASSPRQGGDTQYF	TGTGCCAGCAGTCCCCGACAGGGGGGAGATACGCAGTATTTT
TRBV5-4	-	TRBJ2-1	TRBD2	CASSSIAGAYNEQFF	TGTGCCAGCAGCTCGATAGCGGGGGCCTACAATGAGCAGTTCTTC
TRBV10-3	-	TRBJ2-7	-	CAISTGTYEQYF	TGTGCCATTTCTACTGGGACCTACGAGCAGTACTTC
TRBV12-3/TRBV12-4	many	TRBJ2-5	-	CASSLGGTAQETQYF	TGTGCCAGCAGCTTAGGGGGGACAGCCCAAGAGACCCAGTACTTC
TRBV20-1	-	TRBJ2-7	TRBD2	CSATGFQTSGYEQYF	TGCAGTGCTACCGGGTTTCAGACTAGCGGATACGAGCAGTACTTC
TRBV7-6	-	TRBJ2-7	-	CASSLEGVGLTYEQYF	TGTGCCAGCAGCTTAGAGGGGGTTGGTCTTACCTACGAGCAGTACTTC
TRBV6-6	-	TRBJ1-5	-	CASSPDNQPQHF	TGTGCCAGCAGCCCGGACAATCAGCCCCAGCATTTT
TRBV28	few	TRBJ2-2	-	CASSQAGKNTGELFF	TGTGCCAGCAGTCAGGCAGGAAAGAACACCGGGGAGCTGTTTTTT
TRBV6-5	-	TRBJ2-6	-	CASTPGTVYSGANVLTF	TGTGCCAGCACCCCTGGGACTGTCTACTCTGGGGCCAACGTCCTGACTTTC
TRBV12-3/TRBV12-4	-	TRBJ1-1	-	CASSSRPIGTEAFF	TGTGCCAGCAGTTCTAGGCCTATAGGTACTGAAGCTTTCTTT
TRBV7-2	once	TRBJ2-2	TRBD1	CASSLGQGFGELFF	TGTGCCAGCAGCCTGGGACAGGGGTTCGGGGAGCTGTTTTTT
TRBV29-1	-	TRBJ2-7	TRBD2	CSVEPGGGNYEQYF	TGCAGCGTTGAACCGGGGGGGGGGAACTACGAGCAGTACTTC
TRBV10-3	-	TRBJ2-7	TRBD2	CAVSGTSGYEQYF	TGTGCCGTTTCCGGGACTAGCGGCTACGAGCAGTACTTC
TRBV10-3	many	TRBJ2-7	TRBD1	CAISERQTGATYEQYF	TGTGCCATCAGTGAGAGACAGACAGGGGCGACCTACGAGCAGTACTTC
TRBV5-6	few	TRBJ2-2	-	CASSHAPALGITGELFF	TGTGCCAGCAGCCATGCTCCAGCTTTGGGGATCACCGGGGAGCTGTTTTTT
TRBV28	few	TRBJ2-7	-	CASSLKLGVAQYF	TGTGCCAGCAGTTTAAAATTAGGCGTCGCCCAGTACTTC
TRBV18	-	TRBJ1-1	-	CASSPGAKGEAFF	TGTGCCAGCTCACCTGGGGCTAAGGGCGAAGCTTTCTTT
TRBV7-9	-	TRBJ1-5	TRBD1	CASNTGGSNQPQHF	TGTGCCAGCAACACAGGGGGAAGCAATCAGCCCCAGCATTTT
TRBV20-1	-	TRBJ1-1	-	CSASRLGGRTNTEAFF	TGCAGTGCTAGTCGTCTGGGGGGCCGAACGAACACTGAAGCTTTCTTT
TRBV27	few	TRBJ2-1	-	CASSLSVTDNEQFF	TGTGCCAGCAGTTTGTCGGTAACCGACAATGAGCAGTTCTTC
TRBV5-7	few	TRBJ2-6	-	CASSHNGWGRLISGANVLTF	TGTGCCAGCAGCCACAATGGATGGGGACGCCTCATCTCTGGGGCCAACGTCCTGACTTTC
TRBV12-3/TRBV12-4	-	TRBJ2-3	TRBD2	CASSFRLAGGRTDTQYF	TGTGCCAGCAGTTTTCGGCTAGCGGGGGGCCGCACAGATACGCAGTATTTT
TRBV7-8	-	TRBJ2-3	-	CASSPLQEGGLRDTQYF	TGTGCCAGCAGCCCGTTACAAGAGGGGGGATTGAGAGATACGCAGTATTTT
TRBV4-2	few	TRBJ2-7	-	CASSEAENYEQYF	TGTGCCAGCAGCGAGGCCGAAAACTACGAGCAGTACTTC
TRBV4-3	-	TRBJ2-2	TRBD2	CASSRPTSGGTGELFF	TGCGCCAGCAGCCGCCCGACTAGCGGGGGCACCGGGGAGCTGTTTTTT
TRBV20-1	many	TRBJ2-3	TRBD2	CSAIKGLAGTDTQYF	TGCAGTGCTATCAAAGGACTAGCGGGCACAGATACGCAGTATTTT